This TCR beta chain was documented in a study of Graves' ophthalmopathy and Graves' hyperthyroidism. Overall study findings and caveats: As the model predicted ophthalmopathy progression, it achieved a sensitivity of around 70% and a specificity of about 72%.

This clonotype was recorded at least ten times. Its antigen is unknown. V gave up 2 bases and J gave up 6 bases, with 10 bases separating them. CDR1 SGHTA and CDR2 FQGNSA come from the germline V gene. The CDR3 runs to 13 residues. For repertoire sequencing, the TCR beta CDR3 regions were amplified from RNA transcripts. The authors performed first-round RT-PCR with HTBI primers and then a second-round multiplex PCR. MiXCR, run by TCRdb on the multiplex PCR reads, gives a single entry per CDR3 protein. The sample holds around 1,200,000 distinct CDR3 sequences; about 35% are singletons and the top ten take around 10%.

The material sequenced was peripheral blood or thyroid tissue (not recorded which). The clonotype was recovered from an adult man with Graves' hyperthyroidism. This chain uses TRBV7-2 with TRBJ1-1; D unclear. The DNA for the CDR3 is TGTGCCAGCAGCTTAAGGGCGGACCCTGAAGCTTTCTTT. It is translated as CASSLRADPEAFF.